This T cell receptor (beta chain) was recorded in a study of T cell responses to AZD1222 COVID-19 vaccine. Study-level findings and limits: Spike was spanned by vaccine-associated CD4 TCRs, which were dominant at 160-218 and 743-854. Donors, mostly white British, included more females; clonal diversity was possibly underestimated. Repertoires in all cases were sampled only once the peak T cell response had passed.

This CDR3 region has 13 residues. Germline loops: CDR1 LGHDT, CDR2 YNNKEL (reference sequence). V gave up 1 base and J gave up 4 bases, with 8 bases separating them. Profiling relied on immunoSEQ multiplex PCR, and the TCRdb table lists in-frame clones only, not all of them. The table shows more than 95,000 clones, with more than 75% occurring only once. Points on this clone: Its antigen is undetermined.

The chain couples TRBV3-1 (or the pseudogene TRBV3-2) to TRBJ2-7; no definite D call. The receptor's source is an adult who received the MenACWY meningococcal vaccine as a control. The sample in question was peripheral blood, obtained 28 days after the second dose of the MenACWY control vaccine. The CDR3 loop is CASSQAHKYEQYF. The CDR3 region has the DNA TGTGCCAGCAGCCAAGCCCACAAGTACGAGCAGTACTTC.